The entry below describes one T cell receptor beta chain. Its antigen is currently unknown. These data are taken from a study of cytomegalovirus exposure and HLA in healthy donors. Findings and caveats of the study: Trimming of TCR beta V- and J-genes showed a link, identified in a later analysis, to a missense DCLRE1C variant. Across HLA loci, a later analysis found differing TCR association rates, with DRB1 most and HLA-C fewest. Reported performance of the classifier showed diagnosis of cytomegalovirus status with high specificity and sensitivity.

13 Jbeta primers and 60 Vbeta primers were used for the PCR. Data came from immunoSEQ multiplex PCR; TCRdb stores just in-frame clones and leaves some out. Of roughly 200,000 clones in the sample, roughly 78% were seen once. This TCR derives from a woman aged 40-49 years in good health and CMV-seronegative. The sequencing input was PBMCs.

CDR3 in amino acids: CAWSVLAGGNEKLFF. CDR3 bases: TGTGCCTGGAGTGTACTTGCGGGTGGAAATGAAAAACTGTTTTTT. The rearrangement links TRBV30 to TRBJ1-4; the D is unclear. The ends were cut back, 0 bases at V and 5 bases at J, with 13 bases in the middle. Germline V gene sequence: CDR1 GTSNPN, CDR2 SVGIG (reference sequence). CDR3 length: 15 residues.